The clone carrying this T cell receptor beta chain was detected only once. Assay used: immunoSEQ multiplex PCR; TCRdb lists only in-frame clones, some missing. Of more than 400,000 clones in the sample, about 92% were seen once. Specified treatment: around 19 received Ad26.COV2.S at low or high dose, single or two shots; 5 received placebo; per-sample allocation not given. The samples date from day 63 after the first vaccine or placebo injection. Donation came from an adult in Boston who was aged 18-55 years. Wuhan-strain SARS-CoV-2 spike was expressed by the Ad26 vector that made up the vaccine. The data originate from a study of Ad26.COV2.S vaccination and SARS-CoV-2 variants. In the study overall: Intramuscular Ad26.COV2.S at 5x10^10 or 1x10^11 viral particles.

The V end lost 6 bases, the J end lost 1 base, and 12 bases lay between the germline ends. The CDR3 is made up of 15 amino acids. CDR1 MNHEY and CDR2 SVGAGI come from the germline V gene. Sequenced material: peripheral blood, taken in a trial of Ad26.COV2.S vaccine versus placebo. The chain recombines TRBV6-5 with TRBJ2-2; D is perhaps TRBD1 (5 bases). The origin of this receptor is a person between 18 and 65 years old who received the Ad26.COV2.S COVID-19 vaccine or a placebo. Written as DNA, the CDR3 is TGTGCCAGCAGGACAGACAGAAGGAACACCGGGGAGCTGTTTTTT. The encoded protein is CASRTDRRNTGELFF.